The T cell receptor (beta chain) described here comes from a study of blood T cell repertoires in COVID-19. This clone showed up just a few times. Clones were read by immunoSEQ multiplex PCR, and TCRdb kept only the in-frame ones, dropping some. Altogether 90,000 to 150,000 clones are present, 82% being singletons, with the ten largest covering about 12%. The origin of this receptor is a human donor in a cohort sampled during active COVID-19. Input material: peripheral blood.

CDR3 loop: CASSYSRSSGANVLTF. DNA of the CDR3: TGTGCCAGCAGTTACTCTCGGAGCTCTGGGGCCAACGTCCTGACTTTC. The genes are TRBV6-5 and TRBJ2-6; D is unresolved. CDR3 length: 16 residues. Germline CDR1 is MNHEY and CDR2 is SVGAGI. V was shortened by 0 bases and J by 0 bases, with 6 bases between the two germline ends.